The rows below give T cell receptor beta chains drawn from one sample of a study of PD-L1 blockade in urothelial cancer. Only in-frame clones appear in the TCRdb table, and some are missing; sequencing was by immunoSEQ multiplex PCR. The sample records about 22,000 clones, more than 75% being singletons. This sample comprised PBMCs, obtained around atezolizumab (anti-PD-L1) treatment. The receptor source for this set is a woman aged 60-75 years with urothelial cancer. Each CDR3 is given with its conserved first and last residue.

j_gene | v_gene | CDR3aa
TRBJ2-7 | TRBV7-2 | CASSLTTSGGPSSYEQYF
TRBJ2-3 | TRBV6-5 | CASSFGTGWPDTQYF
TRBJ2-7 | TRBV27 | CASSFRYGGEQYF
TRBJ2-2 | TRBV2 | CASSVAGDTGELFF
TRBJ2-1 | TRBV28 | CASSLTGTELYSYNEQFF
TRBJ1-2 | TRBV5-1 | CASTPGQEIYGYTF
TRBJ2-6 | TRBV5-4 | CASSDVGGANVLTF
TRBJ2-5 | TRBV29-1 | CSVEVLAGGPETQYF
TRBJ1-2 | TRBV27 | CASSPEGYNYGYTF
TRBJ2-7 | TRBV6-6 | CASSRQSIEQYF
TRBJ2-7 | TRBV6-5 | CASSYGDNSYF
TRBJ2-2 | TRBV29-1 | CSVEPQDRGITGELFF
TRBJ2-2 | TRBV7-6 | CASSPNPTRQGNTGELFF
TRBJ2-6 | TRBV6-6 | CASRRTGDPGANVLTF
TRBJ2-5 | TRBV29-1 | CSVEGVGQGVETQYF
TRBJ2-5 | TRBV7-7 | CASSPAGRRETQYF
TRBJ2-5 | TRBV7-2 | CASSLERRETQYF
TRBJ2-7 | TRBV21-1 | CASSCCLRRVGEQYF
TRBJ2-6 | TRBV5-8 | CASTLGTGANVLTF
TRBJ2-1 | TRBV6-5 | CASNRGPGNEQFF
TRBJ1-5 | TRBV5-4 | CASSLGPRQGGNQPQHF
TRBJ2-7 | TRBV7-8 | CASSTRDSLSYEQYF
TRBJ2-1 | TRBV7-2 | CASSFRADYNEQFF
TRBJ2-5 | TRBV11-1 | CASSLAQPQETQYF
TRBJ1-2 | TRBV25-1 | CASSVPSGQGTYGYTF